The 31 T cell receptor beta chains below come from one sample, sequenced in a study of shared T cell receptors in the human thymus. Data came from immunoSEQ multiplex PCR; TCRdb stores just in-frame clones and leaves some out. This repertoire shows 55,000 to 80,000 clones, more than 90% found once; its top ten account for around 0.035%. Material for sequencing was thymocytes. These receptors all stem from a human donor.

The chain has TRBV11-2 and TRBJ1-2; TRBD1 agrees at 9 bases. CDR3 length: 18 residues. V dropped 2 bases and J dropped 2; count of bases not matched to a gene: 12. Germline CDR1 SGHAT, CDR2 FQNNGV. CDR3 sequence reads: CASSLFWGQGLTNYGYTF. The CDR3 bases are TGTGCCAGCAGCTTATTTTGGGGACAGGGCTTGACGAACTATGGCTACACCTTC.

The chain joins TRBV7-5 to TRBJ2-1; the DNA was not used to check the table's D call, TRBD1. TRBV7-5 is noted as a pseudogene. The CDR3 contains 15 residues. In nucleotides, the CDR3 is TGTGCCAGAAGGCGACAGGGGGTTTCCTACAATGAGCAGTTCTTC. This translates into CARRRQGVSYNEQFF.

The chain has TRBV5-1 and TRBJ2-1; tentatively, D is TRBD1 or TRBD2 (6 bases each). Germline CDR1 is SGHRS and CDR2 is YFSETQ. Trimming shortened V by 5 bases and J by 5 bases, and 23 bases separated the two germline ends. The CDR3 spans 17 residues. The CDR3 nucleotides are TGCGCCAGCAGTCCCGTAAAGGGGGGTTTTTCACACAATGAGCAGTTCTTC. Protein: CASSPVKGGFSHNEQFF.

The genes are TRBV19 and TRBJ2-2; 7 bases map to TRBD1. The germline V gene encodes CDR1 LNHDA and CDR2 SQIVND (reference sequence). The CDR3 is made up of 13 amino acids. The V and J ends lost 4 bases and 8 bases, in that order; junction bases with no gene match: 4. The DNA of the CDR3 is TGTGCCAGTAGTACGACAGGGCGGGGGGAGCTGTTTTTT. It encodes CASSTTGRGELFF. Drawing the rest from reference TRBV19 and TRBJ2-2, the complete variable domain is DGGITQSPKYLFRKEGQNVTLSCEQNLNHDAMYWYRQDPGQGLRLIYYSQIVNDFQKGDIAEGYSVSREKKESFPLTVTSAQKNPTAFYLCASSTTGRGELFFGEGSRLTVL.

The chain joins TRBV7-4 to TRBJ1-1; a possible D gene is TRBD1 (5 bases). Germline lookup yields CDR1 SGHVT and CDR2 SQSDAQ. This CDR3 has 16 amino acids. V lost 1 base to trimming and J lost 0 bases, with 12 bases between them. CDR3 DNA: TGTGCCAGCAGCTTAGAAACGGCAGGGTTGAACACTGAAGCTTTCTTT. This codes for CASSLETAGLNTEAFF. Full variable domain (outside the CDR3, taken from reference TRBV7-4 and TRBJ1-1): GAGVSQSPRYKVAKRGRDVALRCDSISGHVTLYWYRQTLGQGSEVLTYSQSDAQRDKSGRPSGRFSAERPERSVSTLKIQRTEQGDSAVYLCASSLETAGLNTEAFFGQGTRLTVV.

The gene calls are TRBV7-9 and TRBJ1-1; a weak D match, TRBD1 (6 bases). Germline V lookup: CDR1 SEHNR, CDR2 FQNEAQ (reference sequence). This CDR3 is built from 15 residues. Trimming stripped 3 bases from V and 7 bases from J, with 18 bases between. CDR3: CASSLPGQGYSEAFF. DNA for the CDR3: TGTGCCAGCAGCTTGCCGGGACAAGGATACAGTGAAGCTTTCTTT.

This chain uses TRBV6-1 with TRBJ1-5; D uncertain. Trimming took 1 base from V and 2 from J, leaving 9 bases between them. Germline values: CDR1 MNHNS, CDR2 SASEGT. There are 15 residues in the CDR3. CDR3: CASSEGGGGNQPQHF. The CDR3 coding sequence is TGTGCCAGCAGTGAAGGCGGAGGAGGCAATCAGCCCCAGCATTTT.

The chain combines TRBV6-5 with TRBJ1-6; D unclear. There are 13 residues in the CDR3. The V and J ends lost 8 bases and 0 bases respectively, with 5 bases between them. CDR1 MNHEY and CDR2 SVGAGI come from the germline V gene. DNA for the CDR3: TGTGCCAGCCGCAGCTCCTATAATTCACCCCTCCACTTT. Translating it yields CASRSSYNSPLHF.

CDR3 protein: CASSLTGTAEAFF. Here the CDR3 DNA reads TGTGCCAGCAGTCTGACGGGGACCGCTGAAGCTTTCTTT. The rearrangement uses TRBV27 and TRBJ1-1, with a possible D match to TRBD1 (5 bases). CDR3 length: 13 amino acids. V was pared by 5 bases and J by 6 bases, with 13 bases between. Germline CDR1 and CDR2: MNHEY and SMNVEV (reference sequence).

V is TRBV18 and J is TRBJ1-1, with D possibly being TRBD1 (6 bases). This CDR3 has 14 residues. Per germline, CDR1 KGHSH and CDR2 LQKENI. V was cut by 2 bases and J by 1 base, with 8 bases left in between. Here the CDR3 reads CASSPKGGNTEAFF. CDR3 DNA sequence: TGTGCCAGCTCACCAAAGGGGGGGAACACTGAAGCTTTCTTT.

Regarding this clone: The germline gene is not matched at one end of the junction; a read error may be the cause. The chain couples TRBV14 to TRBJ1-2; D perhaps matches TRBD1 (6 bases). CDR3 length: 15 residues. Germline V gene sequence: CDR1 SGHDN, CDR2 FVKESK. CDR3 loop: CASSQEGERRTVKSF. The CDR3 region has the DNA TGTGCCAGCAGCCAAGAAGGGGAAAGGAGGACAGTCAAGTCCTTC.

In DNA form, the CDR3 reads TGTGCCAGCAGCTTAGCAAGGGTAACAGATACGCAGTATTTT. Translation: CASSLARVTDTQYF. This rearrangement joins TRBV7-8 to TRBJ2-3, with D unclear. V was cut by 0 bases and J by 3 bases, with 7 bases left in between. Germline V gene sequence: CDR1 SGHVS, CDR2 FQNEAQ. The CDR3 is 14 amino acids.

This rearrangement joins TRBV30 to TRBJ1-2; possibly TRBD1 for D (6 bases). Germline CDR1 and CDR2: GTSNPN and SVGIG (reference sequence). There are 14 residues in the CDR3. V lost 5 bases and J lost 0, with 13 bases in between. The CDR3 bases are TGTGCCTGGGGTACGGACAGTCCTAACTATGGCTACACCTTC. Translating gives CAWGTDSPNYGYTF.

The J gene is TRBJ2-7, the V gene TRBV10-3; D unresolved. This CDR3 region has 10 residues. Trimming left V 11 bases short and J 12 bases short, with 17 bases between. CDR1 is ENHRY and CDR2 is SYGVKD in the germline V gene. CDR3 sequence reads: CARMTGRRYF. The CDR3 nucleotides read TGTGCCCGTATGACTGGGCGGCGGTACTTC.

The rearrangement uses TRBV2 and TRBJ2-4; TRBD1 matches at 7 bases. J was trimmed by 0 bases and V by 3 bases; bases with no gene match: 14. This CDR3 region has 19 residues. Germline-derived CDR1 and CDR2 are SNHLY and FYNNEI. The CDR3 nucleotides read TGTGCCAGCAGTGATTGGACAGGTTCTTTAAGGTTAGCCAAAAACATTCAGTACTTC. The encoded protein is CASSDWTGSLRLAKNIQYF. The full variable domain, its missing parts supplied by reference TRBV2 and TRBJ2-4, is EPEVTQTPSHQVTQMGQEVILRCVPISNHLYFYWYRQILGQKVEFLVSFYNNEISEKSEIFDDQFSVERPDGSNFTLKIRSTKLEDSAMYFCASSDWTGSLRLAKNIQYFGAGTRLSVL.

The rearrangement links TRBV27 to TRBJ1-1; 9 bases match TRBD1. Germline V gene lookup returns CDR1 MNHEY and CDR2 SMNVEV (reference sequence). The CDR3 contains 16 residues. The J segment lost 4 bases and the V segment lost 6 bases, leaving 12 bases of the junction unmatched. CDR3 sequence reads: CASSTDRGGISTEAFF. The CDR3 nucleotides are TGTGCCAGCAGCACCGACAGGGGGGGGATCAGCACTGAAGCTTTCTTT.

V is TRBV4-1 and J is TRBJ2-7; D possibly corresponds to TRBD1 (6 bases). The CDR3 sequence is 15 residues long. V lost 0 bases, J lost 7 bases, and 16 bases lay in between. Germline V gene lookup returns CDR1 MGHRA and CDR2 YSYEKL. Here the CDR3 reads CASSQDRVGAGEQYF. In nucleotides, the CDR3 is TGCGCCAGCAGCCAAGATCGGGTGGGGGCCGGGGAGCAGTACTTC.

V gene TRBV4-2 combines with J gene TRBJ2-5; no reliable D call. The V end was cut by 1 base, the J end by 4 bases, with 10 bases between. This CDR3 is built from 14 residues. The germline CDR1 and CDR2 sequences are LGHNA and YNFKEQ. CDR3 bases: TGTGCCAGCAGCCAAGCTCCGGGTTCAGAGACCCAGTACTTC. Encoded protein: CASSQAPGSETQYF.

This rearrangement joins TRBV12-5 to TRBJ1-1, with TRBD1 as a possible D gene (5 bases). Per the germline V gene, CDR1 is LGHNT and CDR2 is FRNRAP. Trimming took off 6 bases at V and 1 base at J, with 24 bases between the two ends. The CDR3 is 18 amino acids. This CDR3 reads CASGRSQGYIFPNTEAFF. Here the CDR3 DNA reads TGTGCTAGTGGCCGATCGCAGGGCTATATATTCCCGAACACTGAAGCTTTCTTT.

This chain links TRBV4-2 with TRBJ1-4, with D hard to call. CDR1 is LGHNA, CDR2 YNFKEQ, per germline. The CDR3 covers 19 residues. V was trimmed by 1 base and J by 4 bases, leaving 22 bases between them. The CDR3 DNA sequence: TGTGCCAGCAGCCAAGCATCTTGGTCCCCCACACGGAATAATGAAAAACTGTTTTTT. Residues: CASSQASWSPTRNNEKLFF.

The rearrangement links TRBV27 to TRBJ2-1, with 11 positions matching TRBD2. CDR3 length: 15 residues. The germline gives CDR1 MNHEY, CDR2 SMNVEV (reference sequence). The V and J ends lost 5 bases and 10 bases, in that order; junction bases with no gene match: 10. The CDR3 region has the DNA TGTGCCAGCAGTGACAGACTAGCGGGGCTGGGAGAGCAGTTCTTC. Residues: CASSDRLAGLGEQFF.

In DNA form, the CDR3 reads TGTGCCAGCAGTAACGGCCCCTCGGAGCCCCAGCATTTT. The encoded protein is CASSNGPSEPQHF. This sequence joins TRBV6-5 and TRBJ1-5; D not certain. The CDR3 loop spans 13 amino acids. V was shortened by 5 bases and J by 8 bases, with 13 bases between the two germline ends. Germline CDR1 MNHEY, CDR2 SVGAGI.

In its sample, this clone was seen once. The chain is built from TRBV15 and TRBJ2-5; TRBD2 aligns across 10 bases. From germline, CDR1 is LNHNV and CDR2 YYDKDF (reference sequence). The CDR3 has 17 residues. The junction had 7 bases not matched to a gene; V was cut back by 0 bases and J by 3 bases. DNA of the CDR3: TGTGCCACCAGCAGAGATAAGTCTAGCGGGGGTGAAGAGACCCAGTACTTC. Protein product: CATSRDKSSGGEETQYF.

The table lists this clone with a count of one. The chain couples TRBV5-1 to TRBJ2-2, with TRBD1 matching 9 bases. Trimming at V came to 0 bases and at J to 1 base, leaving 4 bases not matched to a gene. Germline loops: CDR1 SGHRS, CDR2 YFSETQ. There are 17 residues in the CDR3. The CDR3 is CASSLGPGQGNTGELFF. The CDR3 DNA reads as TGCGCCAGCAGCTTGGGACCGGGACAGGGGAACACCGGGGAGCTGTTTTTT.

The gene calls are TRBV12-5 and TRBJ2-2, with TRBD1 matching over 7 bases. Germline lookup yields CDR1 LGHNT and CDR2 FRNRAP. The CDR3 is 19 amino acids. Unmatched junction bases numbered 14, after V lost 3 bases and J lost 1 base. The CDR3 sequence: CASGFRTRDRAKNTGELFF. CDR3 sequence (DNA): TGTGCTAGTGGTTTCCGAACGAGAGACAGGGCAAAGAACACCGGGGAGCTGTTTTTT. Looking up the rest from reference TRBV12-5 and TRBJ2-2 gives the full variable domain: DARVTQTPRHKVTEMGQEVTMRCQPILGHNTVFWYRQTMMQGLELLAYFRNRAPLDDSGMPKDRFSAEMPDATLATLKIQPSEPRDSAVYFCASGFRTRDRAKNTGELFFGEGSRLTVL.

The chain couples TRBV6-4 to TRBJ2-1; perhaps D is TRBD1 or TRBD2 (5 bases each). The ends were cut back, 5 bases at V and 6 bases at J, with 17 bases in the middle. The CDR3 runs to 15 residues. Per germline, CDR1 MRHNA and CDR2 SNTAGT. The CDR3 DNA reads as TGTGCCAGCAGTCCCTCCAGGGACGAGATCAATGAGCAGTTCTTC. Protein sequence: CASSPSRDEINEQFF.

The CDR3 sequence: CASSLCGATLFYNEQFF. The CDR3 region has the DNA TGTGCCAGCAGCTTGTGTGGGGCAACGCTATTCTACAATGAGCAGTTCTTC. The chain has TRBV5-4 and TRBJ2-1; D possibly corresponds to TRBD1 (5 bases). The CDR3 is 17 amino acids. Germline-derived CDR1 and CDR2 are SGHNT and YYREEE (reference sequence). The V end lost 1 base, the J end lost 3 bases, and 17 bases lay between the germline ends. The complete variable domain, with remaining parts taken from reference TRBV5-4 and TRBJ2-1, reads ETGVTQSPTHLIKTRGQQVTLRCSSQSGHNTVSWYQQALGQGPQFIFQYYREEENGRGNFPPRFSGLQFPNYSSELNVNALELDDSALYLCASSLCGATLFYNEQFFGPGTRLTVL.

The rearrangement joins TRBV5-5 to TRBJ1-4; no clear D gene. V was pared by 7 bases and J by 7 bases, with 20 bases between. The CDR3 covers 15 residues. CDR1 is SGHKS and CDR2 is YYEKEE in the germline V gene (reference sequence). This CDR3 reads CASCTGVISCEKLFF. The CDR3 region has the DNA TGTGCCAGCTGCACCGGGGTGATTTCATGTGAAAAACTGTTTTTT.

The V call is TRBV4-1, the J call TRBJ1-1; D is unclear. The V end lost 0 bases, the J end lost 11 bases, and 16 bases lay between the germline ends. Germline loops: CDR1 MGHRA, CDR2 YSYEKL. The CDR3 has 14 residues. For the CDR3, the DNA is TGCGCCAGCAGCCAAGATAAGAGGGAAAGGGATGCTTTCTTT. It specifies CASSQDKRERDAFF.

This rearrangement joins TRBV27 to TRBJ2-5, with D perhaps assigned TRBD1 or TRBD2 (5 bases each). Germline V gene sequence: CDR1 MNHEY, CDR2 SMNVEV (reference sequence). This CDR3 region has 16 residues. Deletions cut 2 bases from V and 0 bases from J, with 13 bases between. The CDR3 nucleotides read TGTGCCAGCAGTTTAGAGGGGCGGGTCCACCAAGAGACCCAGTACTTC. It codes for CASSLEGRVHQETQYF.

This chain joins TRBV29-1 and TRBJ2-5; maybe TRBD1 (6 bases). V was cut by 4 bases and J by 1 base, with 16 bases left in between. Germline V gene sequence: CDR1 SQVTM, CDR2 ANQGSEA. The CDR3 is 15 amino acids. CDR3 in DNA: TGCAGCGTTGGACGGACAGCAACACCCCAAGAGACCCAGTACTTC. It translates to CSVGRTATPQETQYF. Full variable domain (remainder filled in from reference TRBV29-1 and TRBJ2-5): SAVISQKPSRDICQRGTSLTIQCQVDSQVTMMFWYRQQPGQSLTLIATANQGSEATYESGFVIDKFPISRPNLTFSTLTVSNMSPEDSSIYLCSVGRTATPQETQYFGPGTRLLVL.